The T cell receptor beta chain under discussion was sequenced for a study of T-cell memory formation after mild COVID-19 (dated by TCRdb to 2020 to 2022). Concerning the study at large: Most TCR sequence clusters were specific to one of the two donors. In a couple of donors, T-cell clones that expanded and contracted after mild COVID-19 were tracked by sequencing TCRalpha and TCRbeta repertoires over time. The cohort comprised two young, previously healthy adult volunteers, one female and one male. Here is what the overall study found, with its caveats: The detection of some responding clones in pre-infection memory suggests that pre-existing cross-reactive memory T cells joined the SARS-CoV-2 response. Contracting CD4+ clones appeared mostly in the CM and EM memory subsets, whereas CD8+ clones were enriched in EMRA. The study included only a couple of mild cases, and larger cohorts that include severe cases with pre-infection samples were judged to be necessary. From day 15 to 85, contracting clones showed balanced CD4/CD8 phenotypes, whereas a second wave of clones that expanded from day 15 to 37 leaned towards CD4+. The second-wave clones that peaked on day 37 were not confirmed to be SARS-CoV-2 specific.

TCRdb names Illumina NovaSeq 6000 as the instrument used. Using 5'RACE with constant-segment primers, TCRalpha and TCRbeta cDNA libraries were constructed, with sample barcodes and unique molecular identifiers added in the process. Trizol reagent was used to extract RNA from every sample. Amplification of the libraries took two PCR steps, and the second step added a second sample barcode plus Illumina TruSeq adapters. Sequencing of the libraries was done on an Illumina NovaSeq, producing 2 x 150 bp paired-end reads. In the paper's pipeline: The reads were demultiplexed and collapsed into UMI-guided consensus sequences using migec v1.2.7. Using mixcr v2.1.11, UMI consensuses were aligned to TRA and TRB V and J templates and then assembled into clonotypes. A clonotype was counted as expanded or contracted only if both edgeR and NoisET called the change significant, with noise models trained on biological replicates. edgeR calls used a false discovery rate-adjusted p below 0.01 and a log2 fold-change threshold of 1. PCA with hierarchical clustering of max-normalized trajectories of the 1000 most abundant clonotypes was used as exploratory dynamics analysis. Each responding clone was given a CD4 or CD8 phenotype based on the CD4+ and CD8+ repertoires, which had been sequenced separately. The public sequencing data were trimmed at Q25 with fastp and processed into clonotypes with MiXCR by TCRdb, which kept only in-frame beta chains. Merged by CDR3 protein, the rows form single entries marked with the most common genes and DNA. TCRdb assigned the V and J calls; the authors' analysis was not used. Within this sample are 550,000 to 700,000 distinct CDR3 sequences, with 15% to 20% of them counted one time only. The top ten clones comprise roughly 8% of the sample.

Ficoll-Paque density gradient centrifugation was the method used to isolate PBMCs. A word on this clonotype: The antigen it recognizes is unknown. Qualities for individual bases were not recorded, and no much larger clone is one base off.

The germline V and J ends show losses of 5 bases and 9 bases respectively, and no gene match explains 7 bases of the junction. The CDR3 spans 14 residues, from the cysteine through the phenylalanine. The kept DNA is CDR3 alone, 42 bases in frame from the first base. The germline V gene gives CDR1 as SGHVS and CDR2 as FQNEAQ. The receptor comes from an adult woman who had mild COVID-19 (a few samples of this study predate the infection). The sample titles of this study are shuffled in the database, so cell type and time point are left out; the donor was told from shared clones. Material for sequencing was PBMCs or a T cell subset sorted from them (not recorded which). This receptor chain uses TRBV7-8 and TRBJ1-5; 10 bases in between match TRBD1. The DNA sequence follows: TGTGCCAGCAGCCAAGGGACAGGGGTTTGGCCCCAGCATTTT. Translated, this gives CASSQGTGVWPQHF.